The 2 T cell receptor beta chains in this list originate from one sample, sequenced in a study of shared clonotypes between healthy human individuals. Profiling relied on immunoSEQ multiplex PCR, and the TCRdb table lists in-frame clones only, not all of them. The table has about 490,000 clones, 65% to 85% seen once. Sequencing input: PBMCs. All receptors derive from a woman in her thirties or forties in good health. Some clones in this sample may be carry-over from other donors' samples.

To note about this clone: This likely came from a read error, as a far larger clone is one base away. The identical CDR3 is also encoded by other nucleotide sequences in the sample. This rearrangement joins TRBV5-6 to TRBJ2-5; D possibly corresponds to TRBD2 (5 bases). CDR1 and CDR2 (germline): SGHDT, YYEEEE. The CDR3 contains 13 residues. In nucleotides, the CDR3 is TGTGCCAGCACCGCGGGTGTAAAAGAGACACAGTACTTC. The encoded protein is CASTAGVKETQYF.

The chain recombines TRBV10-2 with TRBJ2-7; 10 bases fit TRBD2. CDR3 length equals 14 residues. Germline-derived CDR1 and CDR2 are WSHSY and SAAADI. The V gene end was trimmed by 6 bases and the J gene end by 4 bases; junction bases not matched to a gene: 6. The CDR3 protein is CASRQTSGWYEQYF. CDR3 in DNA: TGCGCCAGCAGGCAGACTAGCGGGTGGTACGAGCAGTACTTC.